What follows describes a single T cell receptor beta chain. Its target is not known. V was trimmed by 6 bases and J by 6 bases, leaving 12 bases between them. CDR3 size: 13 residues. Germline lookup yields CDR1 SGHTA and CDR2 FQGNSA. The sample originates from a study of OX40 agonist ivuxolimab in advanced cancers. Looking at the study overall: Patients treated during dose escalation were battling hepatocellular carcinoma, melanoma, renal cell or head and neck cancer. With a range of roughly 20 to 79, age averaged roughly 60 years, and roughly 80% were male.

Study-level findings and limits: At 0.1 to 3.0 mg/kg and by week 6, clonal expansion occurred in CD4+ and CD8+ blood T cells. The expanded peripheral T cells' antigen specificity was not determined.

Generated by immunoSEQ multiplex PCR, the TCRdb table keeps only in-frame clones and is missing some. The profile covers more than 55,000 clones, with approximately 91% appearing a single time and approximately 4.8% taken by the ten largest. This rearrangement joins TRBV7-2 to TRBJ2-4; D possibly matches TRBD1 or TRBD2 (5 bases each). The specimen was CD4+ or CD8+ T cells sorted from blood, collected in a trial of the OX40 agonist ivuxolimab. This clonotype originated in an adult with an advanced solid tumor such as melanoma, head and neck, liver or kidney cancer. The CDR3 DNA reads TGTGCCAGCAGGGACCGGGACCGAAACATTCAGTACTTC. This gives the protein CASRDRDRNIQYF.